This passage covers 20 T cell receptor beta chains from one sample sequenced in a study of shared clonotypes between healthy human individuals (dated by TCRdb to about 2020). CD8 naive samples consisted of CD45RO-negative cells that were positively selected for CCR7, yielding a CD45RA+CCR7+ population without TemRA cells. Receptors were amplified or captured by the immunoSEQ multiplex PCR assay. The clones in this table, taken by TCRdb from immuneACCESS, are in-frame only. Not every clone is retained; where verified, under half of the shortfall comes from an unresolved V gene, and the cause of the rest is unknown. Across this sample there are around 2,000,000 clones, with around 93% seen only once. Roughly 1.8% of the sample comes from the top ten. Material for sequencing was naive CD8+ T cells from PBMCs. The cell subset or site label corresponds to: CD45RA+CCR7+. The receptors originated from a man between 18 and 35 years old in good health. Some clones in this sample may be carry-over from other donors' samples.

This chain uses TRBV27 with TRBJ1-1; D call uncertain. Trimming removed 3 bases at V and 6 bases at J, with 11 bases between. In germline, CDR1 is MNHEY, CDR2 SMNVEV (reference sequence). The CDR3 sequence is 13 residues long. CDR3 amino acids: CASSFSSGPEAFF. The CDR3, as DNA: TGTGCCAGCAGTTTCTCGTCGGGTCCTGAAGCTTTCTTT.

CDR3 sequence: CASRGRTGNYGYTF. DNA for the CDR3: TGTGCCAGCAGGGGCAGGACAGGAAACTATGGCTACACCTTC. V gene TRBV9 combines with J gene TRBJ1-2; TRBD1 aligns across 7 bases. V dropped 5 bases and J dropped 2; count of bases not matched to a gene: 6. The V gene's germline CDR1 is SGDLS and CDR2 YYNGEE. The CDR3 has 14 residues.

V and J are TRBV2 and TRBJ2-2, with 7 bases matching TRBD1. The germline V gene encodes CDR1 SNHLY and CDR2 FYNNEI. The CDR3 is 20 amino acids. J lost 3 bases, V lost 3 bases, and 19 bases had no gene match. The CDR3 loop is CASSDSIRIEQGEDTGELFF. The CDR3 coding sequence is TGTGCCAGCAGTGATAGTATTAGAATTGAGCAGGGGGAAGACACCGGGGAGCTGTTTTTT.

The chain combines TRBV4-2 with TRBJ1-4, with unresolved D. Germline CDR1 is LGHNA and CDR2 is YNFKEQ. This CDR3 spans 15 amino acids. Deletions cut 4 bases from V and 5 bases from J, with 14 bases between. The CDR3 coding sequence is TGTGCCAGCAGCCTAAACCCGGGCCTCAATGAAAAACTGTTTTTT. Translation: CASSLNPGLNEKLFF.

The rearrangement joins TRBV2 to TRBJ2-7; 12 bases are a match to TRBD2. The CDR3 extends over 15 amino acids. V lost 6 bases and J lost 5; bases outside the gene matches: 8. Looked up from germline, CDR1 is SNHLY and CDR2 is FYNNEI. This CDR3 is CASRDLAGGLNEQYF. Here the CDR3 DNA reads TGTGCCAGCAGGGACCTAGCGGGAGGGCTCAACGAGCAGTACTTC.

This chain links TRBV5-1 with TRBJ2-7; 8 positions agree with TRBD2. V dropped 5 bases and J dropped 3; count of bases not matched to a gene: 13. Germline V gene data show CDR1 as SGHRS and CDR2 as YFSETQ. The CDR3 length is 16 residues. The CDR3 loop is CASRDPTSGVNYEQYF. CDR3 DNA: TGCGCCAGCAGAGATCCCACTAGCGGAGTAAACTACGAGCAGTACTTC. The full variable domain, in which reference TRBV5-1 and TRBJ2-7 provide the parts outside the CDR3, is KAGVTQTPRYLIKTRGQQVTLSCSPISGHRSVSWYQQTPGQGLQFLFEYFSETQRNKGNFPGRFSGRQFSNSRSEMNVSTLELGDSALYLCASRDPTSGVNYEQYFGPGTRLTVT.

V is TRBV13 and J is TRBJ2-5, with D unresolved. CDR3 length: 12 residues. CDR1 is PRHDT, CDR2 FYEKMQ, per germline (reference sequence). V lost 0 bases to trimming and J lost 5 bases, with 4 bases between them. CDR3 sequence (DNA): TGTGCCAGCAGCTTAGGGACGGAGACCCAGTACTTC. This translates into CASSLGTETQYF.

The V call is TRBV28, the J call TRBJ1-2; unclear D gene. The CDR3 runs to 14 residues. The germline gives CDR1 MDHEN, CDR2 SYDVKM. V lost 2 bases to trimming and J lost 2 bases, with 9 bases between them. CDR3 DNA sequence: TGTGCCAGCAGTTTAATGACGGTGAACTATGGCTACACCTTC. The encoded protein is CASSLMTVNYGYTF.

DNA for the CDR3: TGTGCCAGCAGCGACGGCTGGACTAGGAGATACAATGAGCAGTTCTTC. Encoded protein: CASSDGWTRRYNEQFF. The J gene is TRBJ2-1, the V gene TRBV9; 7 nucleotides agree with TRBD2. Germline V gene lookup returns CDR1 SGDLS and CDR2 YYNGEE. The CDR3 extends over 16 amino acids. V was clipped by 3 bases and J by 4 bases; unmatched bases: 10.

V gene TRBV4-1 combines with J gene TRBJ1-5, with D possibly TRBD1 on 6 matching bases. Between the trimmed V and J ends, which lost 4 bases and 4 bases, there was a span of 11 bases. Germline assignment: CDR1 MGHRA and CDR2 YSYEKL. The CDR3 covers 14 residues. The CDR3 here is CASSPGQPNQPQHF. DNA for the CDR3: TGCGCCAGCAGCCCCGGACAGCCTAATCAGCCCCAGCATTTT.

The V call is TRBV4-3, the J call TRBJ1-2, with D hard to call. Germline V lookup: CDR1 LGHNA, CDR2 YSLEER. Trimming cost V 0 bases and J 8 bases, with 19 bases left between them. The CDR3 extends over 16 amino acids. CDR3 residues: CASSQDWQEGEEGYTF. The DNA for the CDR3 is TGCGCCAGCAGCCAAGATTGGCAGGAAGGCGAGGAAGGCTACACCTTC.

Of note for this clone: Different DNA sequences within this sample yield the same CDR3. CDR3: CASSFGVYEQYF. Written as DNA, the CDR3 is TGTGCCAGCAGCTTCGGAGTGTACGAGCAGTACTTC. The chain carries TRBV7-9 and TRBJ2-7; no definite D call. The germline V gene encodes CDR1 SEHNR and CDR2 FQNEAQ (reference sequence). This CDR3 is built from 12 residues. V was pared by 3 bases and J by 4 bases, with 7 bases between. The variable domain in full, with the rest retrieved from reference TRBV7-9 and TRBJ2-7, is DTGVSQNPRHKITKRGQNVTFRCDPISEHNRLYWYRQTLGQGPEFLTYFQNEAQLEKSRLLSDRFSAERPKGSFSTLEIQRTEQGDSAMYLCASSFGVYEQYFGPGTRLTVT.

V usage is TRBV27 and J usage is TRBJ2-4; TRBD1 matches at 7 bases. Germline-derived CDR1 and CDR2 are MNHEY and SMNVEV (reference sequence). The CDR3 totals 16 residues. The J segment lost 4 bases and the V segment lost 3 bases, leaving 9 bases of the junction unmatched. The CDR3 loop reads CASSLIRTGLKNIQYF. Here the CDR3 DNA reads TGTGCCAGCAGTTTGATCCGGACAGGCCTAAAAAACATTCAGTACTTC.

Regarding this clone: The same CDR3 is also encoded by other DNA sequences in this sample. The J gene is TRBJ2-1, the V gene TRBV7-8; 7 nucleotides match TRBD1. CDR1 is SGHVS and CDR2 is FQNEAQ in the germline V gene. The CDR3 totals 16 residues. V trimming: 0 bases; J trimming: 0 bases; junction bases outside the gene matches: 2. The DNA for the CDR3 is TGTGCCAGCAGCTTAGCGGGACAGAGCTCCTACAATGAGCAGTTCTTC. Translated: CASSLAGQSSYNEQFF.

The chain couples TRBV15 to TRBJ1-1, with a weak D call TRBD1 (6 bases). CDR1 is LNHNV, CDR2 YYDKDF, per germline (reference sequence). V shed 1 base and J shed 1 base, with 10 bases lying between them. The CDR3 is 15 residues long. The CDR3 sequence is CATSRVGGPNTEAFF. Here the CDR3 DNA reads TGTGCCACCAGCAGAGTAGGGGGGCCGAACACTGAAGCTTTCTTT.

This rearrangement joins TRBV29-1 to TRBJ2-1; D is possibly TRBD1 (5 bases). Germline values: CDR1 SQVTM, CDR2 ANQGSEA. The V and J ends lost 5 bases and 0 bases respectively, with 8 bases between them. This CDR3 is 13 amino acids long. CDR3: CSVPQGSYNEQFF. In nucleotides, the CDR3 is TGCAGCGTTCCCCAGGGCTCCTACAATGAGCAGTTCTTC.

The genes are TRBV7-6 and TRBJ1-1; 10 bases match TRBD1. J lost 3 bases, V lost 5 bases, and 15 bases had no gene match. This CDR3 is built from 18 residues. Germline loops: CDR1 SGHVS, CDR2 FNYEAQ. CDR3 coding DNA: TGTGCCAGCAGCCCACGGCCACCTCGGACAGGGGGGTACACTGAAGCTTTCTTT. It codes for CASSPRPPRTGGYTEAFF.

In the case of this clone: In the same sample, other DNA sequences code for this CDR3. This sequence joins TRBV28 and TRBJ2-7; D possibly corresponds to TRBD1 (6 bases). The CDR3 totals 14 residues. The V and J ends lost 2 bases and 2 bases respectively, with 10 bases between them. CDR1 and CDR2 from the germline V gene are MDHEN and SYDVKM. The CDR3 loop reads CASSLGGWPYEQYF. The CDR3 DNA sequence: TGTGCCAGCAGTTTAGGGGGCTGGCCCTACGAGCAGTACTTC.

This sequence joins TRBV10-1 and TRBJ2-7, with D possibly matching TRBD1 (6 bases). V lost 2 bases and J 7 bases, leaving 15 bases between the germline ends. Germline-derived CDR1 and CDR2 are WNHNN and SYGVQD (reference sequence). The CDR3 runs to 14 residues. CDR3 DNA: TGCGCCAGCAGTGAGGACAGGAGTTGGGGGGAGCAGTACTTC. Its protein product is CASSEDRSWGEQYF.

This clone has only one observation. The V call is TRBV7-8, the J call TRBJ2-7; D is ambiguous. Germline CDR1 and CDR2: SGHVS and FQNEAQ. The length of the CDR3 is 14 residues. V was trimmed by 5 bases and J by 9 bases, leaving 20 bases between them. CDR3 in amino acids: CASSLKTDRVGQYF. In DNA form, the CDR3 reads TGTGCCAGCAGCCTAAAGACCGATCGTGTTGGGCAGTACTTC. Together with reference TRBV7-8 and TRBJ2-7, the CDR3 gives the full variable domain: GAGVSQSPRYKVAKRGQDVALRCDPISGHVSLFWYQQALGQGPEFLTYFQNEAQLDKSGLPSDRFFAERPEGSVSTLKIQRTQQEDSAVYLCASSLKTDRVGQYFGPGTRLTVT.